These 19 T cell receptor beta chains were all obtained from the same sample, sequenced in a study of spatial heterogeneity in lung cancer. Stated time point: sample taken at primary tumor resection. TCRdb re-called the 5' RACE reads through MiXCR, storing one row per CDR3 protein. The repertoire consists of 55,000 to 70,000 distinct CDR3 sequences, with approximately 6% occurring once and the leading ten covering 14% to 15%. The starting material was PBMCs, obtained at surgery. The source of these receptors is a female donor with early-stage non-small cell lung cancer.

The chain couples TRBV12-3 or TRBV12-4 to TRBJ1-1; 7 positions agree with TRBD1. The ends lost 3 bases at V and 8 bases at J; junction bases unmatched: 9. The CDR3 consists of 14 residues. The CDR3 DNA follows: TGTGCCAGCAGTTTCGTACTAGGGGGCCTCGAAGCTTTCTTT. Translated: CASSFVLGGLEAFF.

The CDR3 loop reads CASSLWDSVETQYF. CDR3 nucleotides: TGCGCCAGCAGCTTGTGGGACAGCGTAGAGACCCAGTACTTC. The chain combines TRBV5-1 with TRBJ2-5, with TRBD1 matching over 7 bases. The CDR3 is 14 amino acids. The V and J ends lost 1 base and 4 bases, in that order; junction bases with no gene match: 4. Looked up from germline, CDR1 is SGHRS and CDR2 is YFSETQ.

At least ten counts were recorded for this clonotype. The J gene is TRBJ2-1, the V gene TRBV12-3 or TRBV12-4; 7 bases fit TRBD1. V was pared by 7 bases and J by 9 bases, with 12 bases of the junction left unmatched. The CDR3 extends over 14 amino acids. CDR3 loop: CASTLILGGGEQFF. CDR3 DNA: TGTGCCAGCACCCTAATTCTAGGGGGCGGTGAGCAGTTCTTC.

This clonotype was counted many times. The J gene is TRBJ2-3, the V gene TRBV12-3 or TRBV12-4; D gene ambiguous. Deletions cut 2 bases from V and 2 bases from J, with 8 bases between. CDR3 size: 14 residues. For the CDR3, the DNA is TGTGCCAGCAGTTTAAAGATTTACACAGATACGCAGTATTTT. It specifies CASSLKIYTDTQYF.

The table lists this clonotype with a few counts. This sequence joins TRBV20-1 and TRBJ2-7, with 7 bases identical to TRBD2. The CDR3 runs 15 residues. CDR1 is DFQATT and CDR2 is SNEGSKA in the germline V gene (reference sequence). The V gene end was trimmed by 4 bases and the J gene end by 2 bases; junction bases not matched to a gene: 11. The CDR3 loop is CSANDESREAYEQYF. The CDR3 DNA reads as TGCAGTGCTAACGACGAATCACGGGAGGCCTACGAGCAGTACTTC.

This clonotype was detected ten times or more. The CDR3 DNA is TGCGCCAGCACAGCAAGCGGGGGTGGGCAAGAGACCCAGTACTTC. Translation: CASTASGGGQETQYF. The rearrangement uses TRBV5-1 and TRBJ2-5, with 8 bases identical to TRBD2. Unmatched junction bases numbered 9, after V lost 6 bases and J lost 2 bases. The germline CDR1 and CDR2 sequences are SGHRS and YFSETQ. The CDR3 has 15 amino acids. Looking up the rest from reference TRBV5-1 and TRBJ2-5 gives the full variable domain: KAGVTQTPRYLIKTRGQQVTLSCSPISGHRSVSWYQQTPGQGLQFLFEYFSETQRNKGNFPGRFSGRQFSNSRSEMNVSTLELGDSALYLCASTASGGGQETQYFGPGTRLLVL.

This clonotype was observed many times. The gene calls are TRBV7-2 and TRBJ1-6; a possible D gene is TRBD1 (5 bases). Trimming left V 5 bases short and J 8 bases short, with 19 bases between. The CDR3 spans 16 residues. Germline-derived CDR1 and CDR2 are SGHTA and FQGNSA. CDR3 amino acids: CASSLGGALGHSPLHF. In DNA, the CDR3 is TGTGCCAGCAGCCTCGGCGGGGCTTTAGGACATTCACCCCTCCACTTT.

This clonotype was detected many times. The chain joins TRBV20-1 to TRBJ2-5, with 11 bases aligning to TRBD2. V shed 1 base and J 5 bases; nucleotides not matched to a gene: 6. This CDR3 is built from 15 residues. The germline V gene encodes CDR1 DFQATT and CDR2 SNEGSKA (reference sequence). The CDR3 region has the DNA TGCAGTGCTAGAGTGTTAGCGGGGGGGCCGGAGACCCAGTACTTC. Translated, it gives CSARVLAGGPETQYF.

This clonotype showed up many times. This chain uses TRBV5-4 with TRBJ2-3, with 8 bases lining up with TRBD2. Germline V CDR1 and CDR2: SGHNT, YYREEE (reference sequence). The CDR3 has 14 residues. V shed 10 bases and J 3 bases; nucleotides not matched to a gene: 10. CDR3 nucleotides: TGTGCCCTAAGCTCTAGCGGGTCAACAGATACGCAGTATTTT. As protein: CALSSSGSTDTQYF.

At least ten counts were recorded for this clonotype. This chain joins TRBV28 and TRBJ1-5, with D possibly being TRBD1 (5 bases). The V gene's germline CDR1 is MDHEN and CDR2 SYDVKM. Trimming left V 6 bases short and J 4 bases short, with 16 bases between. The CDR3 runs 15 residues. CDR3 in amino acids: CASSQFPRVNQPQHF. CDR3 in DNA: TGTGCCAGCAGCCAGTTCCCCAGGGTGAATCAGCCCCAGCATTTT.

This clonotype has only a few counts. This chain's CDR3 is CASSFRPMNEQYF. The CDR3 nucleotides read TGTGCCAGCAGTTTCCGCCCCATGAACGAGCAGTACTTC. The genes are TRBV27 and TRBJ2-7, with unresolved D. CDR3 size: 13 residues. Germline V lookup: CDR1 MNHEY, CDR2 SMNVEV (reference sequence). V was cut by 3 bases and J by 5 bases, with 11 bases left in between.

This clonotype was seen once. This chain connects TRBV5-1 to TRBJ2-5; perhaps D is TRBD1 or TRBD2 (5 bases each). Germline V lookup: CDR1 SGHRS, CDR2 YFSETQ. The CDR3 has 18 residues. With 0 bases removed from V and 3 bases from J, the gap between germline ends came to 21 bases. Here the CDR3 DNA reads TGCGCCAGCAGCTTGGATGGCAGGGACGTGACGGTGAAAGAGACCCAGTACTTC. This codes for CASSLDGRDVTVKETQYF.

There are many counts of this clonotype. The chain is built from TRBV5-6 and TRBJ1-4; TRBD1 is a possible D gene (5 bases). This CDR3 comprises 16 residues. V shed 4 bases and J shed 0 bases, with 13 bases lying between them. Germline assignment: CDR1 SGHDT and CDR2 YYEEEE. This chain's CDR3 is CASSPGPFATNEKLFF. In DNA form, the CDR3 reads TGTGCCAGCAGCCCGGGACCGTTTGCAACTAATGAAAAACTGTTTTTT.

This clonotype was counted at least ten times. The rearrangement links TRBV5-1 to TRBJ2-2; TRBD2 aligns across 12 bases. Germline V gives CDR1 SGHRS, CDR2 YFSETQ. V dropped 0 bases and J dropped 4; count of bases not matched to a gene: 1. The CDR3 runs 16 residues. The CDR3, as DNA: TGCGCCAGCAGCTTGGCTAGCGGGAGGGTCACCGGGGAGCTGTTTTTT. Its translation: CASSLASGRVTGELFF.

This clonotype came up a few times. This chain connects TRBV25-1 to TRBJ2-2; 13 bases line up with TRBD2. This CDR3 comprises 17 residues. After removal of 3 bases from V and 5 bases from J, the junction contained 6 bases not matched to a gene. Germline V CDR1 and CDR2: MGHDK, SYGVNS. CDR3 in amino acids: CASSDIRTSGRTGELFF. The CDR3 nucleotides are TGTGCCAGCAGTGATATCCGGACTAGCGGGAGAACCGGGGAGCTGTTTTTT. The full variable domain, with the rest looked up from reference TRBV25-1 and TRBJ2-2, is EADIYQTPRYLVIGTGKKITLECSQTMGHDKMYWYQQDPGMELHLIHYSYGVNSTEKGDLSSESTVSRIRTEHFPLTLESARPSHTSQYLCASSDIRTSGRTGELFFGEGSRLTVL.

The table lists this clonotype with many counts. The chain couples TRBV19 to TRBJ1-2; the D gene is possibly TRBD1 (5 bases). CDR1 LNHDA and CDR2 SQIVND come from the germline V gene (reference sequence). This CDR3 region has 13 residues. Trimming shortened V by 8 bases and J by 0 bases, and 10 bases separated the two germline ends. This chain's CDR3 is CASADSPNYGYTF. Here the CDR3 DNA reads TGTGCCAGTGCCGACAGTCCTAACTATGGCTACACCTTC.

In this sample, this clonotype turned up many times. J is TRBJ1-1 and V is TRBV30, with a weak D call TRBD1 (6 bases). Trimming left V 2 bases short and J 4 bases short, with 17 bases between. This CDR3 is 15 amino acids long. CDR1 GTSNPN and CDR2 SVGIG come from the germline V gene (reference sequence). CDR3 sequence: CAWSPEAGAGTEAFF. The DNA of the CDR3 is TGTGCCTGGAGTCCAGAGGCAGGGGCGGGCACTGAAGCTTTCTTT.

In this sample, this clonotype turned up a few times. The chain recombines TRBV28 with TRBJ1-2; TRBD1 aligns across 8 bases. Germline assignment: CDR1 MDHEN and CDR2 SYDVKM. V shed 8 bases, J shed 2 bases, and the junction held 7 bases outside the gene matches. The CDR3 spans 14 residues. The CDR3 is CASRGAGGNYGYTF. The CDR3, as DNA: TGTGCCAGCCGTGGGGCAGGGGGCAACTATGGCTACACCTTC.

This clonotype has just a few counts. The V and J genes are TRBV18 and TRBJ1-5; no clear D. The ends were cut back, 3 bases at V and 2 bases at J, with 2 bases in the middle. Germline V gene lookup returns CDR1 KGHSH and CDR2 LQKENI. This CDR3 has 12 residues. CDR3 region: CASSPGNQPQHF. The CDR3 coding sequence is TGTGCCAGCTCACCGGGCAATCAGCCCCAGCATTTT.